The T cell receptor (beta chain) described here comes from a study of cytomegalovirus exposure and HLA in healthy donors. Across the study: 81% of 300 to 450 genotyped donors fell in the Caucasian-associated ancestry cluster. Broader study findings: Reportedly, cytomegalovirus status was diagnosed with high sensitivity and specificity.

Germline CDR1 and CDR2: MDHEN and SYDVKM. The CDR3 sequence is 14 residues long. V was pared by 7 bases and J by 15 bases, with 15 bases of the junction left unmatched. A note on this clone: What it binds is not known.

PCR was performed using 60 Vbeta and 13 Jbeta primers. Clones were sequenced by immunoSEQ multiplex PCR, and TCRdb holds only the in-frame ones, with some missing. The sample contains approximately 210,000 clones, about nine tenths of which appear only once. This chain joins TRBV28 and TRBJ1-5; TRBD1 agrees at 10 bases. The sequencing input was PBMCs. This receptor was identified in a man aged 30 to 39 in good health and CMV-seronegative. CDR3 residues: CASTHRPTGGVWHF. DNA of the CDR3: TGTGCCAGCACCCACCGCCCGACAGGGGGCGTTTGGCATTTT.